One TCR beta chain is described in this entry. Its cognate antigen is unknown. Only in-frame clones appear in the TCRdb table, and some are missing; sequencing was by immunoSEQ multiplex PCR. The sample carries approximately 89,000 clones, under 85% recorded once. As for time point: cycle 4 day 1 (C4D1), after 5 to 7 weeks of nivolumab. Brentuximab vedotin exposure varied among the patients, all of whom had relapsed after autologous stem cell transplantation. This specimen comes from a study of PD-1 blockade in classical Hodgkin lymphoma. Whole-study findings and limits: It was among complete responders that baseline diversity resembled that of newly diagnosed patients.

This CDR3 is built from 15 residues. Losses at the gene ends were 5 bases for V and 8 bases for J; bases not matched to a gene: 11. CDR1 SGHTA and CDR2 FQGNSA come from the germline V gene. The chain employs TRBV7-2 and TRBJ1-2; 10 bases match TRBD1. The clonotype originates from a human donor with classical Hodgkin lymphoma. The starting material was peripheral blood mononuclear cells (PBMCs), obtained before the fourth cycle of nivolumab. CDR3 DNA sequence: TGTGCCAGCAGCCAGGACAGGGGGGGTAGAAACGGCTACACCTTC. Amino acids: CASSQDRGGRNGYTF.